The source of this T cell receptor beta chain is a study of OX40 agonist ivuxolimab in advanced cancers. Study at large: Ivuxolimab, an antibody that agonizes OX40 (CD134), was administered to the patients. A partial response was reached by three patients: one with hepatocellular carcinoma and two with cutaneous melanoma. Findings and limits, study-wide: Low levels of normalized T-cell clonal expansion also appeared in some nonresponders.

Baseline was the first blood sampling point, followed by cycle 4 day 1 and cycle 7 day 1. About this clone itself: Its target is not known. Its ends do not fully match the called genes, so a read error is possible.

Sequenced by immunoSEQ multiplex PCR; TCRdb stores in-frame clones only, minus some. The sample records fewer than 80,000 clones, roughly 82% being singletons. There are 14 residues in the CDR3. Germline V CDR1 and CDR2: SGHVS, FQNEAQ. The chain employs TRBV7-8 and TRBJ2-4; possibly TRBD2 for D (5 bases). This clonotype was sampled from an adult with an advanced solid tumor such as melanoma, head and neck, liver or kidney cancer. Sequencing was performed on CD4+ or CD8+ T cells sorted from blood, taken in a trial of the OX40 agonist ivuxolimab. CDR3 nucleotides: TGTGCCAGCAGCTTAGCGGGAGCCGAAAACATTCAGTACTTC. Protein product: CASSLAGAENIQYF. The variable domain in full, completed from reference TRBV7-8 and TRBJ2-4, reads GAGVSQSPRYKVAKRGQDVALRCDPISGHVSLFWYQQALGQGPEFLTYFQNEAQLDKSGLPSDRFFAERPEGSVSTLKIQRTQQEDSAVYLCASSLAGAENIQYFGAGTRLSVL.